The rows below give T cell receptor beta chains drawn from one sample of a study of blood T cell repertoires in COVID-19. Using immunoSEQ multiplex PCR, the repertoire was profiled, and TCRdb retains in-frame clones only, with some absent. The sample holds some 180,000 clones, 82% seen once. Sequencing was performed on peripheral blood. These receptors originate from a woman aged 55-75 years with COVID-19, enrolled during active disease. Each CDR3 is given with its conserved first and last residue. Fields, in order: V gene, clone size, D gene, J gene, CDR3 DNA, CDR3 protein. D genes are given only for firm matches. Clone size appears in some rows only: once, few, many, or a class for an expanded clone.

V gene: TRBV28
clone size: few
D gene: TRBD1
J gene: TRBJ1-5
CDR3 DNA: TGTGCCAGCAGCAAAACGGACAGGGTGCGCCGTAAACAGCCCCAGCATTTT
CDR3 protein: CASSKTDRVRRKQPQHF

V gene: TRBV10-3
clone size: once
D gene: TRBD1
J gene: TRBJ1-5
CDR3 DNA: TGTGCCATCAGTGAGTCTCCCAGGGGGAGCAATCAGCCCCAGCATTTT
CDR3 protein: CAISESPRGSNQPQHF

V gene: TRBV11-2
clone size: -
D gene: TRBD1
J gene: TRBJ2-1
CDR3 DNA: TGTGCCAGCAGCTTTACAGGGGTCAATGAGCAGTTCTTC
CDR3 protein: CASSFTGVNEQFF

V gene: TRBV9
clone size: -
D gene: -
J gene: TRBJ1-3
CDR3 DNA: TGTGCCAGCAGCCTAGGAAACACCATATATTTT
CDR3 protein: CASSLGNTIYF

V gene: TRBV5-1
clone size: once
D gene: TRBD1
J gene: TRBJ1-1
CDR3 DNA: TGCGCCAGCAGCTCCCGGCTACAGGGACAGGGTATGAACACTGAAGCTTTCTTT
CDR3 protein: CASSSRLQGQGMNTEAFF

V gene: TRBV28
clone size: few
D gene: -
J gene: TRBJ1-6
CDR3 DNA: TGTGCCAGCAGACTCCGACAGGCCCCTAATTCACCCCTCCACTTT
CDR3 protein: CASRLRQAPNSPLHF

V gene: TRBV11-3
clone size: -
D gene: TRBD2
J gene: TRBJ2-1
CDR3 DNA: TGTGCCAGCAGCTTATCGGCGCGGGGGGCCGTCCATGAGCAGTTCTTC
CDR3 protein: CASSLSARGAVHEQFF

V gene: TRBV6-2/TRBV6-3
clone size: -
D gene: -
J gene: TRBJ2-1
CDR3 DNA: TGTGCCAGCAGTTTCCTAGCGTATGAGCAGTTCTTC
CDR3 protein: CASSFLAYEQFF

V gene: TRBV15
clone size: -
D gene: TRBD2
J gene: TRBJ2-2
CDR3 DNA: TGTGCCACCAGCAGAGTACCGGGAGGGCCTTCCGGGGAGCTGTTTTTT
CDR3 protein: CATSRVPGGPSGELFF

V gene: TRBV20-1
clone size: -
D gene: TRBD2
J gene: TRBJ2-3
CDR3 DNA: TGCAGTGCTAGTCCTGGACTAGCGGGACACACAGATACGCAGTATTTT
CDR3 protein: CSASPGLAGHTDTQYF

V gene: TRBV7-3
clone size: -
D gene: TRBD1
J gene: TRBJ2-1
CDR3 DNA: TGTGCCAGCAGCTACAACTCCGGGGACAGGGGCTACAATGAGCAGTTCTTC
CDR3 protein: CASSYNSGDRGYNEQFF

V gene: TRBV29-1
clone size: -
D gene: -
J gene: TRBJ1-1
CDR3 DNA: TGCAGCGTAAAAGGACAGCCGAACACTGAAGCTTTCTTT
CDR3 protein: CSVKGQPNTEAFF

V gene: TRBV5-1
clone size: -
D gene: -
J gene: TRBJ1-5
CDR3 DNA: TGCGCCAGCAGCTTGGAAGGGGGAAGCAATCAGCCCCAGCATTTT
CDR3 protein: CASSLEGGSNQPQHF

V gene: TRBV19
clone size: -
D gene: -
J gene: TRBJ2-4
CDR3 DNA: TGTGCCAGTGGCGGTACCTTGGGACTAGCCAAAAACATTCAGTACTTC
CDR3 protein: CASGGTLGLAKNIQYF

V gene: TRBV6-6
clone size: -
D gene: TRBD2
J gene: TRBJ2-1
CDR3 DNA: TGTGCCAGCAGCCATTCCAGGATATTGGGTATATTAGCGGGAGGACTCAATGAGCAGTTCTTC
CDR3 protein: CASSHSRILGILAGGLNEQFF

V gene: TRBV6-5
clone size: -
D gene: -
J gene: TRBJ2-1
CDR3 DNA: TGTGCCAGCGGGCGAAATGAGCAGTTCTTC
CDR3 protein: CASGRNEQFF

V gene: TRBV6-5
clone size: -
D gene: -
J gene: TRBJ1-1
CDR3 DNA: TGTGCCAGCACCACCCCGAGAGGGAAAGAAGCTTTCTTT
CDR3 protein: CASTTPRGKEAFF

V gene: TRBV28
clone size: -
D gene: TRBD1
J gene: TRBJ2-7
CDR3 DNA: TGTGCCAGCAGTTCTAGACAGGGGGCATGGTCCTACGAGCAGTACTTC
CDR3 protein: CASSSRQGAWSYEQYF

V gene: TRBV5-5
clone size: -
D gene: -
J gene: TRBJ1-1
CDR3 DNA: TGTGCCAGCAGCAGTCGCGGAGACACTGAAGCTTTCTTT
CDR3 protein: CASSSRGDTEAFF

V gene: TRBV18
clone size: once
D gene: TRBD2
J gene: TRBJ2-3
CDR3 DNA: TGTGCCAGCTCACCACCTAGCGGGAGAACAGATACGCAGTATTTT
CDR3 protein: CASSPPSGRTDTQYF

V gene: TRBV5-1
clone size: -
D gene: TRBD1
J gene: TRBJ1-4
CDR3 DNA: TGCGCCAGCAGCTTGGCTGGGACAGGGATTGAAAAACTGTTTTTT
CDR3 protein: CASSLAGTGIEKLFF

V gene: TRBV10-3
clone size: -
D gene: -
J gene: TRBJ1-2
CDR3 DNA: TGTGCCATCTGGGCAGGGCGGGGAGGTGGCTACACCTTC
CDR3 protein: CAIWAGRGGGYTF

V gene: TRBV5-8
clone size: -
D gene: TRBD1
J gene: TRBJ2-3
CDR3 DNA: TGTGCCAGCAGCTTCGGGGACAGGTACACAGATACGCAGTATTTT
CDR3 protein: CASSFGDRYTDTQYF

V gene: TRBV6-1
clone size: -
D gene: -
J gene: TRBJ1-1
CDR3 DNA: TGTGCCAGCAGTGAAATGTTGGCCCTGAACACTGAAGCTTTCTTT
CDR3 protein: CASSEMLALNTEAFF

V gene: TRBV4-1
clone size: -
D gene: TRBD1
J gene: TRBJ1-5
CDR3 DNA: TGCGCCAGCAGCCAAGACGGGACAGGGGATCAGCCCCAGCATTTT
CDR3 protein: CASSQDGTGDQPQHF

V gene: TRBV18
clone size: -
D gene: -
J gene: TRBJ1-4
CDR3 DNA: TGTGCCAGCTCCCAGGACAGTCGGGAAAAACTGTTTTTT
CDR3 protein: CASSQDSREKLFF

V gene: TRBV4-2
clone size: -
D gene: TRBD2
J gene: TRBJ2-1
CDR3 DNA: TGTGCCAGCAGCCAAGAGTCTGCGGGGGGGTCCTACAATGAGCAGTTCTTC
CDR3 protein: CASSQESAGGSYNEQFF

V gene: TRBV28
clone size: -
D gene: -
J gene: TRBJ1-5
CDR3 DNA: TGTGCCAGCAGTCCCCGGGAGGGGCTTGGCAATCAGCCCCAGCATTTT
CDR3 protein: CASSPREGLGNQPQHF

V gene: TRBV28
clone size: -
D gene: TRBD2
J gene: TRBJ2-7
CDR3 DNA: TGTGCCACGGTAGGAGGTGGGCTAGCGGGAAACTACGAGCAGTACTTC
CDR3 protein: CATVGGGLAGNYEQYF

V gene: TRBV4-1
clone size: -
D gene: -
J gene: TRBJ1-4
CDR3 DNA: TGCGCCAGCAGCCAAGGGTACGGGGAAAATGAAAAACTGTTTTTT
CDR3 protein: CASSQGYGENEKLFF

V gene: TRBV6-4
clone size: -
D gene: -
J gene: TRBJ1-4
CDR3 DNA: TGTGCCAGCAGGGTACAGGTTGCTTTTAAAAAACTGTTTTTT
CDR3 protein: CASRVQVAFKKLFF

V gene: TRBV27
clone size: few
D gene: -
J gene: TRBJ2-7
CDR3 DNA: TGTGCCAGCAGTTGGCGGGGGCTCCCAGTGGTGCAGTACTTC
CDR3 protein: CASSWRGLPVVQYF

V gene: TRBV28
clone size: -
D gene: -
J gene: TRBJ1-6
CDR3 DNA: TGTGCCAGCAGGTCAAATTCACCCCTCCACTTT
CDR3 protein: CASRSNSPLHF

V gene: TRBV7-2
clone size: once
D gene: TRBD2
J gene: TRBJ2-5
CDR3 DNA: TGTGCCAGCAGCTTAGCACTAGCGGTAGAGACCCAGTACTTC
CDR3 protein: CASSLALAVETQYF

V gene: TRBV6-1
clone size: -
D gene: TRBD2
J gene: TRBJ2-3
CDR3 DNA: TGTGCCAGCAGTGAAGCGCGCCTCAAATTTGCGGGGGTACGGGATACGCAGTATTTT
CDR3 protein: CASSEARLKFAGVRDTQYF

V gene: TRBV2
clone size: many
D gene: -
J gene: TRBJ2-3
CDR3 DNA: TGTGCCAGCAGACGACGGACAGCAGTCACAGATACGCAGTATTTT
CDR3 protein: CASRRRTAVTDTQYF

V gene: TRBV14
clone size: -
D gene: -
J gene: TRBJ2-1
CDR3 DNA: TGTGCCAGCAGCCAAGGTTCTCGGCGCGCAGGGCTGGATGAGCAGTTCTTC
CDR3 protein: CASSQGSRRAGLDEQFF

V gene: TRBV7-8
clone size: -
D gene: -
J gene: TRBJ1-2
CDR3 DNA: TGTGCCAGCAGCTTAGCGAGCGGGCGAGGCTACACCTTC
CDR3 protein: CASSLASGRGYTF

V gene: TRBV27
clone size: -
D gene: TRBD2
J gene: TRBJ2-5
CDR3 DNA: TGTGCCAGCAGCAAGGGGAGACTAGCGGGGGAAGAGACCCAGTACTTC
CDR3 protein: CASSKGRLAGEETQYF

V gene: TRBV11-3
clone size: -
D gene: -
J gene: TRBJ2-2
CDR3 DNA: TGTGCCAGCAGTATGGAGGGAGCAGGAACCGGGGAGCTGTTTTTT
CDR3 protein: CASSMEGAGTGELFF

V gene: TRBV27
clone size: -
D gene: -
J gene: TRBJ1-5
CDR3 DNA: TGTGCCAGCAGCCTCGGACACCCTAATCAGCCCCAGCATTTT
CDR3 protein: CASSLGHPNQPQHF

V gene: TRBV20-1
clone size: -
D gene: TRBD2
J gene: TRBJ2-1
CDR3 DNA: TGCAGTGCTAGTCCAACTAGCGGGACCTACAATGAGCAGTTCTTC
CDR3 protein: CSASPTSGTYNEQFF

V gene: TRBV2
clone size: once
D gene: -
J gene: TRBJ2-3
CDR3 DNA: TGTGCCAGCAAACTAGGGGGGGACGCAGATACGCAGTATTTT
CDR3 protein: CASKLGGDADTQYF

V gene: TRBV27
clone size: -
D gene: TRBD1
J gene: TRBJ1-1
CDR3 DNA: TGTGCCAGCAGCTCCCCACGAATTGCGACAGGGGGCTCAAACACTGAAGCTTTCTTT
CDR3 protein: CASSSPRIATGGSNTEAFF

V gene: TRBV6-5
clone size: -
D gene: TRBD1
J gene: TRBJ1-5
CDR3 DNA: TGTGCCAGCAGGAAACAGGGGCCAAGCAATCAGCCCCAGCATTTT
CDR3 protein: CASRKQGPSNQPQHF

V gene: TRBV19
clone size: -
D gene: -
J gene: TRBJ2-7
CDR3 DNA: TGTGCCAGTAGTATGAAAGGAGGGACTTACCCCTACGAGCAGTACTTC
CDR3 protein: CASSMKGGTYPYEQYF

V gene: TRBV12-3/TRBV12-4
clone size: -
D gene: -
J gene: TRBJ2-5
CDR3 DNA: TGTGCCAGCAGTTTAGACAGGGCCCCATCAAAGTACTTC
CDR3 protein: CASSLDRAPSKYF

V gene: TRBV6-5
clone size: -
D gene: TRBD1
J gene: TRBJ1-2
CDR3 DNA: TGTGCCACCAACAACAGGGGCTCCTATGGCTACACCTTC
CDR3 protein: CATNNRGSYGYTF

V gene: TRBV5-1
clone size: -
D gene: TRBD1
J gene: TRBJ1-6
CDR3 DNA: TGCGCCAGCAGCTTGGCAGGGACAGAGGATTCACCCCTCCACTTT
CDR3 protein: CASSLAGTEDSPLHF

V gene: TRBV24-1
clone size: -
D gene: TRBD1
J gene: TRBJ1-5
CDR3 DNA: TGTGCCATCGGGGGACAGGGGGACCATCAGCCCCAGCATTTT
CDR3 protein: CAIGGQGDHQPQHF

V gene: TRBV20-1
clone size: -
D gene: -
J gene: TRBJ2-3
CDR3 DNA: TGCAGTGCTACCGGGGGAGATACGCAGTATTTT
CDR3 protein: CSATGGDTQYF

V gene: TRBV5-6
clone size: -
D gene: TRBD1
J gene: TRBJ1-6
CDR3 DNA: TGTGCCAGCAGCTTGGGGGGGACAGGGCCGGGTTCACCCCTCCACTTT
CDR3 protein: CASSLGGTGPGSPLHF

V gene: TRBV4-2
clone size: -
D gene: -
J gene: TRBJ2-5
CDR3 DNA: TGTGCCAGCAGCCAAGATTCGGGGGAAGAGACCCAGTACTTC
CDR3 protein: CASSQDSGEETQYF